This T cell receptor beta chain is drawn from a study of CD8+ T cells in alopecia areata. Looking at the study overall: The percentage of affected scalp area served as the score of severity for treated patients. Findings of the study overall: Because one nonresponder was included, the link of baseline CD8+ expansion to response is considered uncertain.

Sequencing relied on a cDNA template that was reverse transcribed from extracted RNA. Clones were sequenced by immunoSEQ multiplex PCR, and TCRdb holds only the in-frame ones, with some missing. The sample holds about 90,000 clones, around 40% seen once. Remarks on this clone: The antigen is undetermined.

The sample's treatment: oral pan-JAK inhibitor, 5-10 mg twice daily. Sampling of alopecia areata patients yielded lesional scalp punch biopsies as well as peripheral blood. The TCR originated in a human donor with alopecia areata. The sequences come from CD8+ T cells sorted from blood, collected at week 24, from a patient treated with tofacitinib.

The CDR3 coding sequence is TGTGCCGCAGCGGACAGGGTCGGCAATGAGCAGTTCTTC. It yields the protein CAAADRVGNEQFF. The V gene is TRBV2, the J gene TRBJ2-1; 8 bases agree with TRBD1. The V gene's germline CDR1 is SNHLY and CDR2 FYNNEI. The CDR3 is made up of 13 amino acids. J gave up 6 bases and V 11 bases, and 9 bases lay outside the gene matches.